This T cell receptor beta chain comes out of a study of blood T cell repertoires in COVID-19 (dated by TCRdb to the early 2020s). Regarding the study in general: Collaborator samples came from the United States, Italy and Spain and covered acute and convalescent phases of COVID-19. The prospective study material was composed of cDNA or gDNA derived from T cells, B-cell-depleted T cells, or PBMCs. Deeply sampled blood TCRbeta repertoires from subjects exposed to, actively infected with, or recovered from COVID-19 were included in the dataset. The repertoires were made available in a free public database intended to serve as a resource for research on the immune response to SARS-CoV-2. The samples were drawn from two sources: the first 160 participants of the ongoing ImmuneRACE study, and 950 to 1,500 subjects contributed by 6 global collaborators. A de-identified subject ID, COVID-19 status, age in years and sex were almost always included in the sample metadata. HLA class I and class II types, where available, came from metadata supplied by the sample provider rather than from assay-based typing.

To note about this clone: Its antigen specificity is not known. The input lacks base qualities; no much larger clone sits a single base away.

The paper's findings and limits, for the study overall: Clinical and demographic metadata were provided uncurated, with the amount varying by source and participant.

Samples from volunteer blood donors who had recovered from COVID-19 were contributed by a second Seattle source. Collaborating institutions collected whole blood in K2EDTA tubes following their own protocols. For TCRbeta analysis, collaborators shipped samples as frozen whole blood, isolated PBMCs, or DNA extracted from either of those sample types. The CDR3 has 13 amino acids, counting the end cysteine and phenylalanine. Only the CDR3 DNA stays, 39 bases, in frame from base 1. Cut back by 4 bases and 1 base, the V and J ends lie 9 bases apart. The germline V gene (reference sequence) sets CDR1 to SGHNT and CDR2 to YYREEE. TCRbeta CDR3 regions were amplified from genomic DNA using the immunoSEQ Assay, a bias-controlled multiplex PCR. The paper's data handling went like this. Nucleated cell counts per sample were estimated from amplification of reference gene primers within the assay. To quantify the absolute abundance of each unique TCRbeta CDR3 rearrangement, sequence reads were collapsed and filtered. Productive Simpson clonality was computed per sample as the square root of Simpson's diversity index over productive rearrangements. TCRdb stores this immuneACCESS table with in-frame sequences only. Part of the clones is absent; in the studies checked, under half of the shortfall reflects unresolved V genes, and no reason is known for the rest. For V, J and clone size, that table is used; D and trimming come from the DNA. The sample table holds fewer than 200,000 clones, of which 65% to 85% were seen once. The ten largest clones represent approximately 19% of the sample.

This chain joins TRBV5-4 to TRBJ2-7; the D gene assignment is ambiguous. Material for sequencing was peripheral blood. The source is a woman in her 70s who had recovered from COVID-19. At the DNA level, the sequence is TGTGCCAGCAGCCCGGCGGCATCCTACGAGCAGTACTTC. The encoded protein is CASSPAASYEQYF.